A selection of T cell receptor beta chains follows, all from one sample in a study of response to subunit inactivated influenza vaccine. MiXCR was run by TCRdb on the RT-PCR reads, yielding one entry per CDR3 protein. The sample has over 400,000 distinct CDR3 sequences; 10% to 15% are singletons. This sample comprised PBMCs from blood, obtained around seven weeks after vaccination. The source is a man aged 45-65 years who received an inactivated influenza vaccine. Each CDR3 is given with its conserved first and last residue. Fields, in order: clone size, D gene, J gene, V gene, CDR3 protein, CDR3 DNA. A D gene is named only where the DNA matches it firmly. Only some rows state a clone size, as once, few, many or a class for expanded clones.

many . TRBJ2-7 TRBV11-2 CASSLTQGRYEQYF TGTGCCAGCAGCTTAACCCAGGGACGGTACGAGCAGTACTTC
few TRBD1 TRBJ2-7 TRBV28 CASSSTFGTGGYYEQYF TGTGCCAGCAGTTCCACCTTTGGGACAGGGGGGTACTACGAGCAGTACTTC
. . TRBJ1-2 TRBV30 CAWSVQGGYTF TGTGCCTGGAGTGTACAGGGAGGGTACACCTTC
few TRBD1 TRBJ2-5 TRBV5-1 CASRPTTGGAAVTQYF TGCGCCAGCAGACCTACAACAGGGGGCGCAGCGGTGACCCAGTACTTC
few . TRBJ1-5 TRBV12-3/TRBV12-4 CASSLQDGGGQPQHF TGTGCCAGCAGTTTGCAGGACGGTGGTGGTCAGCCCCAGCATTTT
many TRBD2 TRBJ2-3 TRBV5-1 CASSPGLAGVTDTQYF TGCGCCAGCAGCCCAGGACTAGCGGGAGTTACAGATACGCAGTATTTT
few . TRBJ2-7 TRBV4-3 CASSQGQGSGEQYF TGCGCCAGCAGCCAAGGGCAGGGATCAGGCGAGCAGTACTTC
. . TRBJ2-1 TRBV5-5 CASLSRGRDEQFF TGTGCCAGCCTTTCCAGGGGCCGCGATGAGCAGTTCTTC
. . TRBJ2-5 TRBV11-2 CASSLDSRKGVSETQYF TGTGCCAGCAGCTTAGATTCTAGAAAGGGAGTATCAGAGACCCAGTACTTC
few TRBD1 TRBJ2-3 TRBV6-1 CASSLRGQRTDTQYF TGTGCCAGCAGTCTCAGGGGGCAGAGGACAGATACGCAGTATTTT
few . TRBJ2-2 TRBV6-1 CASSEAVTNTGELFF TGTGCCAGCAGTGAAGCCGTGACAAACACCGGGGAGCTGTTTTTT
few TRBD2 TRBJ2-1 TRBV11-2 CASSSGRHLLNEQFF TGTGCCAGCAGCAGCGGGAGGCACTTACTGAATGAGCAGTTCTTC
few TRBD1 TRBJ1-3 TRBV10-2 CASRGTESGNTIYF TGCGCCAGCAGAGGGACAGAATCTGGAAACACCATATATTTT
. . TRBJ1-4 TRBV11-2 CASSLVSGPKGSEKLFF TGTGCCAGCAGCTTAGTATCCGGGCCAAAAGGGAGTGAAAAACTGTTTTTT
few TRBD2 TRBJ2-1 TRBV20-1 CSVAMSGRALNEQFF TGCAGTGTTGCGATGAGCGGGAGGGCCCTCAATGAGCAGTTCTTC
. TRBD2 TRBJ2-1 TRBV5-1 CASSTSGGYNEQFF TGCGCCAGCTCCACTAGCGGGGGGTACAATGAGCAGTTCTTC
. TRBD2 TRBJ2-5 TRBV20-1 CSAAPEGLAGGGETQYF TGCAGTGCTGCCCCGGAAGGACTAGCGGGAGGGGGGGAGACCCAGTACTTC
many . TRBJ2-6 TRBV5-1 CASSLEGVSFSGANVLTF TGCGCCAGCAGCTTGGAAGGGGTCAGCTTCTCTGGGGCCAACGTCCTGACTTTC
few TRBD2 TRBJ2-3 TRBV7-2 CASSLARGGNTQYF TGTGCCAGCAGCTTAGCGCGGGGGGGAAATACGCAGTATTTT
. . TRBJ2-2 TRBV2 CAINRPTNTGELFF TGTGCCATCAACAGACCAACCAACACCGGGGAGCTGTTTTTT
. . TRBJ2-3 TRBV3-1 CASSQAAPAKDTQYF TGTGCCAGCAGCCAAGCGGCCCCGGCGAAAGATACGCAGTATTTT
few TRBD1 TRBJ2-3 TRBV5-1 CASSLAPGGRSDTQYF TGCGCCAGCAGCTTGGCCCCAGGGGGCAGGTCAGATACGCAGTATTTT
. TRBD1 TRBJ1-5 TRBV5-5 CASSLLTGGANQPQHF TGTGCCAGCAGCTTGTTAACAGGGGGCGCGAATCAGCCCCAGCATTTT